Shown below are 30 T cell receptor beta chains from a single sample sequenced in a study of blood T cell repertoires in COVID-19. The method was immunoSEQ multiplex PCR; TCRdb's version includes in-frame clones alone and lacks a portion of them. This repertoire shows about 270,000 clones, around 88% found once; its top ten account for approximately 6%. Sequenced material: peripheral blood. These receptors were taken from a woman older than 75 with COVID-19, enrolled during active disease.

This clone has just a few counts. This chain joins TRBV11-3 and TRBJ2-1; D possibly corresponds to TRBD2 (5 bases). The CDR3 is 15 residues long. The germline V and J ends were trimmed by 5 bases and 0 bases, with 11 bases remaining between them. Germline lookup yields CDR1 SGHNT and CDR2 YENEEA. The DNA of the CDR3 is TGTGCCAGCAGCCGGACTTCCAGCTCCTACAATGAGCAGTTCTTC. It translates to CASSRTSSSYNEQFF.

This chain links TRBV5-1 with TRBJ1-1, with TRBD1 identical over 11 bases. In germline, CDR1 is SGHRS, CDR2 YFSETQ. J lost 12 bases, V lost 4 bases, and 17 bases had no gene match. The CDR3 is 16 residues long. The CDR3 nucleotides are TGCGCCAGCAGCCATGGACAGGGGGCTAAGGCAGTTTCTACTTTCTTT. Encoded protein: CASSHGQGAKAVSTFF. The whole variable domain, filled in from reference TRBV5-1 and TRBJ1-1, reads KAGVTQTPRYLIKTRGQQVTLSCSPISGHRSVSWYQQTPGQGLQFLFEYFSETQRNKGNFPGRFSGRQFSNSRSEMNVSTLELGDSALYLCASSHGQGAKAVSTFFGQGTRLTVV.

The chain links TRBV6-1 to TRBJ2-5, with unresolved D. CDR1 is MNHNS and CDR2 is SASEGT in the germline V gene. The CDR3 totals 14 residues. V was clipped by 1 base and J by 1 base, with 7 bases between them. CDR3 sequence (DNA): TGTGCCAGCAGTGAAGGACTCCGCCAAGAGACCCAGTACTTC. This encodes CASSEGLRQETQYF.

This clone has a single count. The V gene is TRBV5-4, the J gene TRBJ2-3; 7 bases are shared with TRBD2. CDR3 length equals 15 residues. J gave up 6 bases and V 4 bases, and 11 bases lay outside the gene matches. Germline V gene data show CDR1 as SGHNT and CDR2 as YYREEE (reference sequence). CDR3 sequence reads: CASSLRSSGTDTQYF. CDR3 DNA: TGTGCCAGCAGCCTCCGCTCAAGCGGGACGGATACGCAGTATTTT.

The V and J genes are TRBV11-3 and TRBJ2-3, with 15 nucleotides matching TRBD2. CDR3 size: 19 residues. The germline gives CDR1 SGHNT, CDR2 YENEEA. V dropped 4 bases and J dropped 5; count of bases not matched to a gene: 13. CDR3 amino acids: CASSYGLAGGLGSRDTQYF. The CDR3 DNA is TGTGCCAGCAGCTACGGACTAGCGGGGGGGCTAGGTTCAAGAGATACGCAGTATTTT.

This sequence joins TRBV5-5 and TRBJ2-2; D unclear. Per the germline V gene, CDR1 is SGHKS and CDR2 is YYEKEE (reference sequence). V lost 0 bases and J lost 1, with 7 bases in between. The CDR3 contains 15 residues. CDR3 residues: CASSLVVRNTGELFF. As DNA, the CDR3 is TGTGCCAGCAGCTTGGTTGTCAGGAACACCGGGGAGCTGTTTTTT.

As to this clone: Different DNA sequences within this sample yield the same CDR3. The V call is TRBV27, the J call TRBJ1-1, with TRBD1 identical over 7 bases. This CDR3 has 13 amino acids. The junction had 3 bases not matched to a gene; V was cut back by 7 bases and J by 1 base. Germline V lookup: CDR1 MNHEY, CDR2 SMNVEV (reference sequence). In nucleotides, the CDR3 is TGTGCCAGCAAGGGGGCAGGGAACACTGAAGCTTTCTTT. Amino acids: CASKGAGNTEAFF.

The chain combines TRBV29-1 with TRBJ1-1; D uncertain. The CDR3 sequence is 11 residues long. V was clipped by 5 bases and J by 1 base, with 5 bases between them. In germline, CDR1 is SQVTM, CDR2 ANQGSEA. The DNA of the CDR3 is TGCAGCGTTAACAGGAACACTGAAGCTTTCTTT. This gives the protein CSVNRNTEAFF.

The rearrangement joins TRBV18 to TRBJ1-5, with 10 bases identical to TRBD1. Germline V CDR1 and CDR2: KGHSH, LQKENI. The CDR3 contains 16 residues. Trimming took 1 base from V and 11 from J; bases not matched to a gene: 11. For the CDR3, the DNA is TGTGCCAGCTCACCACGGACAGGGGGTTCTGTCGAAGCCCAGCATTTT. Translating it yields CASSPRTGGSVEAQHF.

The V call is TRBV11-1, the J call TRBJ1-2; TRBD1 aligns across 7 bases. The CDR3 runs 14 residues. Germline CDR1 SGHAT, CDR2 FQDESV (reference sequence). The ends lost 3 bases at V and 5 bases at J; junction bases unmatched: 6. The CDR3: CASSFRAGGYGYTF. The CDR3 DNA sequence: TGTGCCAGCAGCTTCCGGGCAGGGGGATATGGCTACACCTTC.

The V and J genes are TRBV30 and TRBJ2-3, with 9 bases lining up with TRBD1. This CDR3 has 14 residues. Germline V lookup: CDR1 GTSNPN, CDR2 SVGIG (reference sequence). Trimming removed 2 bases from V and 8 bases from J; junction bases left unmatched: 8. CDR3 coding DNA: TGTGCCTGGAGTTCCGGGACAGGGAGCGTTACGCAGTATTTT. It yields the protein CAWSSGTGSVTQYF.

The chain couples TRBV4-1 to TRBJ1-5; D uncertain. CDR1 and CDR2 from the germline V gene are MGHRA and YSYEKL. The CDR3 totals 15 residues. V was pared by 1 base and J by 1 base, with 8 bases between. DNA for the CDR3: TGCGCCAGCAGCCAAGTTCCCGGGAGCAATCAGCCCCAGCATTTT. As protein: CASSQVPGSNQPQHF.

CDR3 coding DNA: TGTGCCAGCAGTCACCTGACAGGCGGGAGAGCAAGTATCTACACCTTC. Amino acids: CASSHLTGGRASIYTF. This chain uses TRBV6-2 or TRBV6-3 with TRBJ1-2; TRBD1 might be the D (6 bases). V was cut by 5 bases and J by 10 bases, with 26 bases left in between. Per the germline V gene, CDR1 is MNHEY and CDR2 is SVGEGT. The CDR3 is 16 residues long.

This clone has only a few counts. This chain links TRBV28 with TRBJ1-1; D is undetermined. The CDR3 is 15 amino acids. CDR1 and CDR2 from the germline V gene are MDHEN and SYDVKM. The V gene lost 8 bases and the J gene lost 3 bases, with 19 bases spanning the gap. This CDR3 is CASHSSGGGYTEAFF. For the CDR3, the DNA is TGTGCCAGCCATTCTAGTGGAGGAGGGTACACTGAAGCTTTCTTT.

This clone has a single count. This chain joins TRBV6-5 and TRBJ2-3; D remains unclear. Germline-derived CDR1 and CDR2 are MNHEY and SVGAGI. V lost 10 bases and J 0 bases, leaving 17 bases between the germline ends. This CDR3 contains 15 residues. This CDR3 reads CATILSPTSTDTQYF. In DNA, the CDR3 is TGTGCCACCATACTAAGCCCAACTAGCACAGATACGCAGTATTTT.

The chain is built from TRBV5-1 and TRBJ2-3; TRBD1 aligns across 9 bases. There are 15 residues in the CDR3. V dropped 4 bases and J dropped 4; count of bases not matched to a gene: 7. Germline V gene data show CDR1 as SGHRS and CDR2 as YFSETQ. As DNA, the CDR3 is TGCGCCAGCAGCGTTAGTAGACAGGGGGCAGATACGCAGTATTTT. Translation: CASSVSRQGADTQYF.

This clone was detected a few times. The DNA of the CDR3 is TGTGCCAGCAGTCATTCAGGGGGAGAAGCTTTCTTT. It specifies CASSHSGGEAFF. The chain recombines TRBV3-1 (or the pseudogene TRBV3-2) with TRBJ1-1, with 7 bases lining up with TRBD1. Looked up from germline, CDR1 is LGHDT and CDR2 is YNNKEL (reference sequence). With V trimmed by 6 bases and J by 8 bases, 6 bases remained unmatched. There are 12 residues in the CDR3.

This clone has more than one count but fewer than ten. The CDR3 DNA reads as TGTGCCAGCAGTGAGGGAGGATTTTCGGGGTATGGCTACACCTTC. The encoded protein is CASSEGGFSGYGYTF. The V call is TRBV6-1, the J call TRBJ1-2; D remains ambiguous. Per germline, CDR1 MNHNS and CDR2 SASEGT. V gave up 3 bases and J gave up 5 bases, with 16 bases separating them. This CDR3 is built from 15 residues.

In DNA form, the CDR3 reads TGTGCCAGCTCACCAACGGACAATGCCTACGAGCAGTACGTC. It codes for CASSPTDNAYEQYV. V and J are TRBV18 and TRBJ2-7; D possibly corresponds to TRBD1 (5 bases). CDR1 KGHSH and CDR2 LQKENI come from the germline V gene. V was shortened by 2 bases and J by 2 bases, with 10 bases between the two germline ends. This CDR3 region has 14 residues.

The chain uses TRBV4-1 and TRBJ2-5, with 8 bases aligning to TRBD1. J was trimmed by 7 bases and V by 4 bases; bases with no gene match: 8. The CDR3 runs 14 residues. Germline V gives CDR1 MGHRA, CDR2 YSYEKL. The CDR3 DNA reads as TGCGCCAGCAGCCCTCAAGCACAGGGGGGGACCCAGTACTTC. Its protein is CASSPQAQGGTQYF.

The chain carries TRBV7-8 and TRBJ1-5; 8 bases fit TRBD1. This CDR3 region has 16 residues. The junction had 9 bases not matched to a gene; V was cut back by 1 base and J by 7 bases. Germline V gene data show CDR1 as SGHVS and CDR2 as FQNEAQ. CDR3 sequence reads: CASSLGTGGIVQPQHF. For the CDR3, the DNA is TGTGCCAGCAGCTTAGGTACAGGGGGAATTGTACAGCCCCAGCATTTT.

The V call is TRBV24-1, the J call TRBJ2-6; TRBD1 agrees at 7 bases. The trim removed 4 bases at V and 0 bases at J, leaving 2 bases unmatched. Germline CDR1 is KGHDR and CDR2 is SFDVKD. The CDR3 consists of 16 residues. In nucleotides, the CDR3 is TGTGCCACCAGTGAACAGGGGCGCTCTGGGGCCAACGTCCTGACTTTC. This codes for CATSEQGRSGANVLTF.

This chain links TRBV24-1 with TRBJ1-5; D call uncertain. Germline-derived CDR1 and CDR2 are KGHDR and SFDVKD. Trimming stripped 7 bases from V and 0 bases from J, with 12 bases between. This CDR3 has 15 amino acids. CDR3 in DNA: TGTGCCACCAGCGCGAGCCCCTTTAGCAATCAGCCCCAGCATTTT. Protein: CATSASPFSNQPQHF.

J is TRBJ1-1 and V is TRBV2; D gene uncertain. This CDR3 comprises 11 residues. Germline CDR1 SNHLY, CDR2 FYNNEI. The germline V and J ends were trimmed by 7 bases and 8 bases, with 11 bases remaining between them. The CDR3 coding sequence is TGTGCCAGCAATTCTGACATAGAAGCTTTCTTT. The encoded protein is CASNSDIEAFF.

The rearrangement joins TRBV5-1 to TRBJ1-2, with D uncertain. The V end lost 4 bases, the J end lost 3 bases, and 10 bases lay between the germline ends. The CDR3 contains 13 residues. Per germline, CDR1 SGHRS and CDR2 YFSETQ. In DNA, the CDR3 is TGCGCCAGCAGCCCAACCCGGGACTATGGCTACACCTTC. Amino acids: CASSPTRDYGYTF.

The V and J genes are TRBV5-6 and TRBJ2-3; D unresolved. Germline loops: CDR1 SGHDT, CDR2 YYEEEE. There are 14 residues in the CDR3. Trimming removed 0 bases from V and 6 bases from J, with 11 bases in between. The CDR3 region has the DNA TGTGCCAGCAGCTTGGTTGATCAGGCTGATACGCAGTATTTT. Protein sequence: CASSLVDQADTQYF. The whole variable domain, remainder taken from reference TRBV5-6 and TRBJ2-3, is DAGVTQSPTHLIKTRGQQVTLRCSPKSGHDTVSWYQQALGQGPQFIFQYYEEEERQRGNFPDRFSGHQFPNYSSELNVNALLLGDSALYLCASSLVDQADTQYFGPGTRLTVL.

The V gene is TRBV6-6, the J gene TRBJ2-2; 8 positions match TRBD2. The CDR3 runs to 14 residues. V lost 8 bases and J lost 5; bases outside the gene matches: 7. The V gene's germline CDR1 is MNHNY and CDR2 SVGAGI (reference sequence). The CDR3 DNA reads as TGTGCCAGCGATCCGGGGGGGCATACCGGGGAGCTGTTTTTT. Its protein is CASDPGGHTGELFF.

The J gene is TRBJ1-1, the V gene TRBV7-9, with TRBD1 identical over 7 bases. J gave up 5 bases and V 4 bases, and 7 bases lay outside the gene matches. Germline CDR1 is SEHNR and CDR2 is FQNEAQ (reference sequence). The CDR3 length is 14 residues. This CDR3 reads CASSSQGVGTEAFF. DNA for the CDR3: TGTGCCAGCAGCTCCCAGGGGGTAGGGACTGAAGCTTTCTTT.

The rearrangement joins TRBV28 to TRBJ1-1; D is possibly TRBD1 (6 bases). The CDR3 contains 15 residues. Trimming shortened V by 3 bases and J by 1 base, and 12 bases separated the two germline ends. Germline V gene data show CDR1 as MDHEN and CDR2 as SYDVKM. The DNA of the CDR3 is TGTGCCAGCAGTTTGGGGGGGGCGAAGAACACTGAAGCTTTCTTT. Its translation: CASSLGGAKNTEAFF.

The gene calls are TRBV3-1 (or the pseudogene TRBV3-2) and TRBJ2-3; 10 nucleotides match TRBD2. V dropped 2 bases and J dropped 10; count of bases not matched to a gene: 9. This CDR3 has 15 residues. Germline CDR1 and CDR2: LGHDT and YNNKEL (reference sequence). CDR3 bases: TGTGCCAGCAGCCAAATTGGGATAGCGGGGGGAGCGCAGTATTTT. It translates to CASSQIGIAGGAQYF.